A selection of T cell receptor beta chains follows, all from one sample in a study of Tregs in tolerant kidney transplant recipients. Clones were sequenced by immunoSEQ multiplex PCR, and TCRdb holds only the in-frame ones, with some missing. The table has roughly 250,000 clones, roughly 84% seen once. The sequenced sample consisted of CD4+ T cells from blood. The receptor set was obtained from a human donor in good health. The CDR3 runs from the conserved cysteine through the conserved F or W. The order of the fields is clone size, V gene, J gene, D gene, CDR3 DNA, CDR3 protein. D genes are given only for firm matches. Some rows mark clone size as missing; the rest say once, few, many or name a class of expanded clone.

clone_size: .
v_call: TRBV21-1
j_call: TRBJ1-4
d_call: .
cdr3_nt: TGTGCCAGCAGCAAAAGCACCCTGCCGGGGGCGCGCACTAATGAAAAACTGTTTTTT
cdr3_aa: CASSKSTLPGARTNEKLFF

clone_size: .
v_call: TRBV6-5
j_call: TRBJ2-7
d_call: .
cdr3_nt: TGTGCCAGCAGTTACTGGGCCGGTGGGAATTACGAGCAGTACTTC
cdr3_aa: CASSYWAGGNYEQYF

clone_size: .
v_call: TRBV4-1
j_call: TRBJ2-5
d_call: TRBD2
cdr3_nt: TGCGCCTCTTATTTAAGTGGGACTAGCGGGAGTGAGACCCAGTACTTC
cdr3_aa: CASYLSGTSGSETQYF

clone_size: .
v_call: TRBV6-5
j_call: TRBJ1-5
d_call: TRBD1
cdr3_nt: TGTGCCAGCAGTCGGACCGGACAGGGAGATCAGCCCCAGCATTTT
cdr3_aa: CASSRTGQGDQPQHF

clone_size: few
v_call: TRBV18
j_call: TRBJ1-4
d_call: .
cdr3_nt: TGTGCCAGCTCACAAGGGGCTAAGGAAAAACTGTTTTTT
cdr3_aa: CASSQGAKEKLFF

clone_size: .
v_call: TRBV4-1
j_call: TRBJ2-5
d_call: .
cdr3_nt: TGCGCCAGCAGCCAATCGACATTAGAGACCCAGTACTTC
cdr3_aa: CASSQSTLETQYF

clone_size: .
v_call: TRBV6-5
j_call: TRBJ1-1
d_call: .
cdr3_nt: TGTGCCAGCACCACACAGGGAGGCCGCACTGAAGCTTTCTTT
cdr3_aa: CASTTQGGRTEAFF

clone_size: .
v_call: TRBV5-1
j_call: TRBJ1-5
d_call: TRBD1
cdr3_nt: TGCGCCAGCAGCCCCGGGCAGGGGGCGCAAAACCAGCCCCAGCATTTT
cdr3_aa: CASSPGQGAQNQPQHF

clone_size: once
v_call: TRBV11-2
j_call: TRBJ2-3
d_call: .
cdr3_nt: TGTGCCAGCAGCTTAGAGGCCGCAGATACGCAGTATTTT
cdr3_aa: CASSLEAADTQYF

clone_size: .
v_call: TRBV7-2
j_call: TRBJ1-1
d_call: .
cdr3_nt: TGTGCCAGCAGCTTAACGCGCGGGAACACTGAAGCTTTCTTT
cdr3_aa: CASSLTRGNTEAFF

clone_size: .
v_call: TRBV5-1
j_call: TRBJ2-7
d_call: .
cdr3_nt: TGCGCCAGCAGCTCTGGTAGGGCAGACCCACGCTCCTACGTCCAGTACTTC
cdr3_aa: CASSSGRADPRSYVQYF

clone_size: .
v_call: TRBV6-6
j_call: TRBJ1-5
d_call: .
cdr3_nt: TGTGCCAGCGACCTACAGGGAATAGGCAATCAGCCCCAGCATTTT
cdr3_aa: CASDLQGIGNQPQHF

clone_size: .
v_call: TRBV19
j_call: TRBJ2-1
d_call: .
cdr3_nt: TGTGCCAGTAGTATAGGAACAGCGGGTGGAGCCTACAATGAGCAGTTCTTC
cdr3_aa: CASSIGTAGGAYNEQFF

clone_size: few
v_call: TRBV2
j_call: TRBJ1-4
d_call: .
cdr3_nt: TGTGCCAGCGGGTATAATGAAAAACTGTTTTTT
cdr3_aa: CASGYNEKLFF

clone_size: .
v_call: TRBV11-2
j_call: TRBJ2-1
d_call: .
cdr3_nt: TGTGCCAGCAGCTTAGGGGTCTGGCGGCACTACAATGAGCAGTTCTTC
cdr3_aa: CASSLGVWRHYNEQFF

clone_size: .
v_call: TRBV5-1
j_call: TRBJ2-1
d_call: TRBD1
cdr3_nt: TGCGCCAGCAGCTTACAGGGGGCTTTCGCCAATGAGCAGTTCTTC
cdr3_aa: CASSLQGAFANEQFF

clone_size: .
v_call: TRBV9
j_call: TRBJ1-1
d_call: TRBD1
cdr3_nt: TGTGCCAGCAGCGTTAACAGGGGGAGAGCTTTCTTT
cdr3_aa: CASSVNRGRAFF

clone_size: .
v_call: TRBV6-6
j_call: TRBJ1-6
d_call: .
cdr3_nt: TGTGCCAGCAGCCAGGACGGGGGTCGGTATAATTCACCCCTCCACTTT
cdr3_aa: CASSQDGGRYNSPLHF

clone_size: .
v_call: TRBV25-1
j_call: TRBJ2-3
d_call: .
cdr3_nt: TGTGCCAGCAGTTTTAACACAGATACGCAGTATTTT
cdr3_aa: CASSFNTDTQYF

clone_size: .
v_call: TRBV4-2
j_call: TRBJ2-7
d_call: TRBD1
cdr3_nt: TGTGCCAGCAGCCAAGGACAGGGGGCAATCGAGCAGTACTTC
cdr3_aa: CASSQGQGAIEQYF

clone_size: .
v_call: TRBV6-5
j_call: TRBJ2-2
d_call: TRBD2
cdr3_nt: TGTGCCACCAGAGGGAGCGGGAAAACCGGGGAGCTGTTTTTT
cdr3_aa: CATRGSGKTGELFF

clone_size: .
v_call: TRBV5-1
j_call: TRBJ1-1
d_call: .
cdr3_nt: TGCGCCAGCAGTTTCGGCGTGGACACTGAAGCTTTCTTT
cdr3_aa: CASSFGVDTEAFF

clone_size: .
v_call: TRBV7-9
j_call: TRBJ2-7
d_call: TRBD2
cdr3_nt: TGTGCCAGCAGTTGGGCGGGACTAGCGGAAACCCCCTACGAGCAGTACTTC
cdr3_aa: CASSWAGLAETPYEQYF

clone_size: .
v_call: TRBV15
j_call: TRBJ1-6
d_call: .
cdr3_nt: TGTGCCACCAGCAGAGATTGGGGGAGTGAGTTATATAATTCACCCCTCCACTTT
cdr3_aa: CATSRDWGSELYNSPLHF

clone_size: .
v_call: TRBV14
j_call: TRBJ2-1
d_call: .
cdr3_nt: TGTGCCAGCAGCCAAGGATTCCCCCGGTACAATGAGCAGTTCTTC
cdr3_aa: CASSQGFPRYNEQFF

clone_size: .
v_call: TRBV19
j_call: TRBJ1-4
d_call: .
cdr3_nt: TGTGCCAGTAGAGATGGGGCAACTAATGAAAAACTGTTTTTT
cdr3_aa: CASRDGATNEKLFF

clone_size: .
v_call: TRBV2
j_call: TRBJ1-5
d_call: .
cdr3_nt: TGTGCCAGCAGTTGGAACCCAACAGGGTCCGGTCAGCCCCAGCATTTT
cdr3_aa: CASSWNPTGSGQPQHF

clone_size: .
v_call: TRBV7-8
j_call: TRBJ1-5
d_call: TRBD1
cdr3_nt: TGTGCCAGCAGCTTAGCGCCGACAGGGGGAAATAGCAATCAGCCCCAGCATTTT
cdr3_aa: CASSLAPTGGNSNQPQHF

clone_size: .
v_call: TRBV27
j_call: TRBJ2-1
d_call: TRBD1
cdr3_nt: TGTGCCAGCAGGCAACAGGGGATCCCTTACAATGAGCAGTTCTTC
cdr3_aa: CASRQQGIPYNEQFF

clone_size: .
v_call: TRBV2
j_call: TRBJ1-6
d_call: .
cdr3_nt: TGTGCCAGCAGTGAAGAAGAACGACAGGTCTCCTATAATTCACCCCTCCACTTT
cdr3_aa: CASSEEERQVSYNSPLHF

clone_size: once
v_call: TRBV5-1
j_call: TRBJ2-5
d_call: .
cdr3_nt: TGCGCCAGTGCAGCGGTGCAGGGCGGGGAGACCCAGTACTTC
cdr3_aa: CASAAVQGGETQYF

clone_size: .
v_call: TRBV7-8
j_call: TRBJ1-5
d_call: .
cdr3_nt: TGTGCCAGCAGCCGGGACATCGGGAGCAATCAGCCCCAGCATTTT
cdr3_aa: CASSRDIGSNQPQHF

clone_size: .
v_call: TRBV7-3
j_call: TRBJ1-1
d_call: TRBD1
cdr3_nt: TGTGCCAGCAGTAGGATCGGGGACAGGGGCACTGAAGCTTTCTTT
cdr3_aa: CASSRIGDRGTEAFF

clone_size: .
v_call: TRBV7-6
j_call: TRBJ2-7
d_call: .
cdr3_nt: TGTGCCAGCAGTTCGCCGGTTTCCTACGAGCAGTACTTC
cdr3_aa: CASSSPVSYEQYF

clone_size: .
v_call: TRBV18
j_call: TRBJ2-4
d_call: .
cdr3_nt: TGTGCCAGCTCACCAAATGAAGGGCGTGTCAAAAACATTCAGTACTTC
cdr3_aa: CASSPNEGRVKNIQYF

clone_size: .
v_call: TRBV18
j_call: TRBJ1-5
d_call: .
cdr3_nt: TGTGCCAGCTCACCGTCCAGGGGTTATCAGCCCCAGCATTTT
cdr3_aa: CASSPSRGYQPQHF

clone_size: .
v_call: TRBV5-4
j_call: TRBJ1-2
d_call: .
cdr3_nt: TGTGCCAGCAGCTTTCAGGGGGGCTACACCTTC
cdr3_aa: CASSFQGGYTF

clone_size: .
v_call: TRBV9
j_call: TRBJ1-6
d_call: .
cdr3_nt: TGTGCCAGCAGCGTAGGGACATGGAGCTCCTATAATTCACCCCTCCACTTT
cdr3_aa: CASSVGTWSSYNSPLHF

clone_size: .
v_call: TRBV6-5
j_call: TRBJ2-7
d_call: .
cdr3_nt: TGTGCCAGCACCCTCAGCGGACACGAGCAGTACTTC
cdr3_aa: CASTLSGHEQYF

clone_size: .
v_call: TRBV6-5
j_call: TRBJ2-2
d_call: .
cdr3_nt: TGTGCCAGCAGGCTGGACAATTACGGGGAGCTGTTTTTT
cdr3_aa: CASRLDNYGELFF

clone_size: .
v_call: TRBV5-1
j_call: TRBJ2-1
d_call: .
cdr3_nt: TGCGCCAGCAGCTTGGTTGGGGGTGGCAATGAGCAGTTCTTC
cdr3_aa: CASSLVGGGNEQFF

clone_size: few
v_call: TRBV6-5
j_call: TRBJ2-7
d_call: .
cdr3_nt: TGTGCCAGCAGCCCTACTACTCCCACGGGCGAGCAGTACTTC
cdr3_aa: CASSPTTPTGEQYF

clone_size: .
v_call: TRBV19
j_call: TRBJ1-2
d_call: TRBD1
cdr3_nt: TGTGCCAGTAGTGGAAGAGTGGACAGGGGCAGTTATGGCTACACCTTC
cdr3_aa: CASSGRVDRGSYGYTF

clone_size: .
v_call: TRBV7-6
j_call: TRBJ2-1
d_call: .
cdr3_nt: TGTGCCAGCAGCATCCGAGGGCAGCTCGGTGTTGAGCAGTTCTTC
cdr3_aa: CASSIRGQLGVEQFF

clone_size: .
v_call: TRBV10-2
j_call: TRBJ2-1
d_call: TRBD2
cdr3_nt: TGCGCCAGCAGGACTAGCGTCTACAATGAGCAGTTCTTC
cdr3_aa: CASRTSVYNEQFF

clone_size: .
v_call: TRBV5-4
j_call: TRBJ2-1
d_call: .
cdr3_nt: TGTGCCAGCAGCTGGACACTTAGAACCTACAATGAGCAGTTCTTC
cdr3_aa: CASSWTLRTYNEQFF

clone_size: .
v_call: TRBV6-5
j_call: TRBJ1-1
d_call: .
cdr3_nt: TGTGCCAGCAGCCGACCGAGGGGGACTGAAGCTTTCTTT
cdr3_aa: CASSRPRGTEAFF

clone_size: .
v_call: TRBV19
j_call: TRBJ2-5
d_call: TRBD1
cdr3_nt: TGTGCCAGTAGTATAGGACAGGGGGAAGAGACCCAGTACTTC
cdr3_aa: CASSIGQGEETQYF